The 2 T cell receptor beta chains listed next were all sequenced from one sample in a study of blood T cell repertoires in COVID-19. Profiling relied on immunoSEQ multiplex PCR, and the TCRdb table lists in-frame clones only, not all of them. The sample comprises some 190,000 clones, around nine tenths of which are singletons, and roughly 6.2% rests with the top ten. The material sequenced was peripheral blood. All receptors derive from a woman aged 40-49 years who had recovered from COVID-19.

V usage is TRBV18 and J usage is TRBJ1-6; tentatively, D is TRBD1 (6 bases). CDR1 and CDR2 from the germline V gene are KGHSH and LQKENI. CDR3 length equals 15 residues. Trimming shortened V by 3 bases and J by 9 bases, and 15 bases separated the two germline ends. CDR3 DNA: TGTGCCAGCTCACCGGGGGACACCGAAGGTTCACCCCTCCACTTT. It translates to CASSPGDTEGSPLHF.

This clone was found a few times. This CDR3 is also generated by other DNA sequences in the sample. The chain recombines TRBV5-6 with TRBJ1-3; 8 bases align to TRBD1. Trimming removed 2 bases from V and 4 bases from J; junction bases left unmatched: 5. The CDR3 sequence is 15 residues long. The germline CDR1 and CDR2 sequences are SGHDT and YYEEEE. The CDR3 coding sequence is TGTGCCAGCAGCTTAGGACAGGGCTTCGGAAACACCATATATTTT. This codes for CASSLGQGFGNTIYF.